This T cell receptor beta chain was retrieved from a study of T cell responses to AZD1222 COVID-19 vaccine. Study observations and caveats: Seropositive status at baseline applied to only five to seven AZD1222 recipients.

Profiled with immunoSEQ multiplex PCR; TCRdb holds only in-frame clones, not every one. The data hold around 50,000 clones, with under 90% observed a single time. Concerning this clone: Antigen: not known.

The receptor comes from an adult in good health. Sample: peripheral blood, taken on day 0 of AZD1222 vaccination.

The CDR3 DNA follows: TGTGCCAGCAGCCCCGGACTAGCGGGAGTGGATACGCAGTATTTT. It encodes CASSPGLAGVDTQYF. V and J are TRBV7-7 and TRBJ2-3; 13 positions agree with TRBD2. This CDR3 contains 15 residues. Germline lookup yields CDR1 SSHAT and CDR2 FNYEAQ (reference sequence). The trim removed 5 bases at V and 6 bases at J, leaving 5 bases unmatched.